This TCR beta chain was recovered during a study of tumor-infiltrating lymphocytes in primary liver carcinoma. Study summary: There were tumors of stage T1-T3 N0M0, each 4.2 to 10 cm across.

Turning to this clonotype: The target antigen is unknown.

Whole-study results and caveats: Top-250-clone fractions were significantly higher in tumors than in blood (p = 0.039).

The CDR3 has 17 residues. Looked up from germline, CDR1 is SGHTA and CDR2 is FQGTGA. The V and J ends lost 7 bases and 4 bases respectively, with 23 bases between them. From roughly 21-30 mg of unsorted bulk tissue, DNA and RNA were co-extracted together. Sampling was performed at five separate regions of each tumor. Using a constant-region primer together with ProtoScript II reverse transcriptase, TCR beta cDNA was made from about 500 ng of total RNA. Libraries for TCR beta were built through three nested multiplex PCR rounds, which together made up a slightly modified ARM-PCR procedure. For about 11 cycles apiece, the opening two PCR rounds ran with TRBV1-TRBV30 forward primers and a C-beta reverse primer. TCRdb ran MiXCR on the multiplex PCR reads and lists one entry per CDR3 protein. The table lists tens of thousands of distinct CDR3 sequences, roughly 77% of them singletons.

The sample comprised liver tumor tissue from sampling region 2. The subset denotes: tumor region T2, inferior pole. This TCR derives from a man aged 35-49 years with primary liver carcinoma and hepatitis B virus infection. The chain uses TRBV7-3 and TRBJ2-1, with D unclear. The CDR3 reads CASNSITKGGSYNEQFF. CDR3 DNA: TGTGCCAGCAACTCCATAACTAAGGGTGGGTCATACAATGAGCAGTTCTTC.